The 10 T cell receptor beta chains in this list originate from one sample, sequenced in a study of T cell responses to AZD1222 COVID-19 vaccine. The protocol was immunoSEQ multiplex PCR, while the TCRdb copy is restricted to in-frame clones and leaves out a portion. The table includes over 85,000 clones, around nine tenths detected once. Sequenced material: peripheral blood, taken 28 days after the second AZD1222 dose. The receptors originated from an adult who received the AZD1222 COVID-19 vaccine.

V and J are TRBV6-1 and TRBJ2-7; 9 bases are shared with TRBD2. Germline loops: CDR1 MNHNS, CDR2 SASEGT. The CDR3 is made up of 19 amino acids. Trimming removed 2 bases from V and 3 bases from J; junction bases left unmatched: 17. CDR3 protein: CASSESAHLGRTSDYEQYF. The CDR3, as DNA: TGTGCCAGCAGTGAATCGGCTCACCTAGGTAGGACTAGCGACTACGAGCAGTACTTC.

This clone was found a few times. CDR3 nucleotide sequence: TGTGCCAGTGGCACTCGGACAGGGCCTTTTGAAAAACTGTTTTTT. It is translated as CASGTRTGPFEKLFF. This rearrangement joins TRBV19 to TRBJ1-4, with TRBD1 matching over 8 bases. This CDR3 has 15 amino acids. Germline V CDR1 and CDR2: LNHDA, SQIVND (reference sequence). V lost 8 bases, J lost 7 bases, and 12 bases stayed unmatched.

This sequence joins TRBV3-1 (or the pseudogene TRBV3-2) and TRBJ2-5; 7 positions agree with TRBD2. Germline trimming cut 0 bases from V and 2 bases from J; bases unmatched to any gene: 6. Germline V gene sequence: CDR1 LGHDT, CDR2 YNNKEL (reference sequence). The CDR3 extends over 16 amino acids. The CDR3 nucleotides are TGTGCCAGCAGCCAAGATATCCCAGCGGGACAAGAGACCCAGTACTTC. Its translation: CASSQDIPAGQETQYF.

The rearrangement joins TRBV5-1 to TRBJ2-6, with D perhaps TRBD2 (5 bases). Germline CDR1 SGHRS, CDR2 YFSETQ. V was trimmed by 6 bases and J by 0 bases, leaving 13 bases between them. The CDR3 consists of 16 residues. CDR3 bases: TGCGCCAGCACCGGGGTTTCCGACTCTGGGGCCAACGTCCTGACTTTC. Translated, it gives CASTGVSDSGANVLTF.

This clone was counted between two and nine times. V is TRBV6-5 and J is TRBJ2-6; D possibly uses TRBD1 or TRBD2 (5 bases each). The germline V and J ends were trimmed by 6 bases and 0 bases, with 9 bases remaining between them. CDR1 and CDR2 (germline): MNHEY, SVGAGI. CDR3 length: 15 amino acids. The CDR3 region is CASRSGTSGANVLTF. The CDR3 DNA sequence: TGTGCCAGCAGATCGGGGACCTCTGGGGCCAACGTCCTGACTTTC.

The J gene is TRBJ1-1, the V gene TRBV2; 7 positions agree with TRBD1. Germline lookup yields CDR1 SNHLY and CDR2 FYNNEI. J was trimmed by 5 bases and V by 6 bases; bases with no gene match: 12. The CDR3 extends over 15 amino acids. CDR3 bases: TGTGCCAGCAGGAGAGAAGAGGGGGCCAGGACTGAAGCTTTCTTT. As protein: CASRREEGARTEAFF.

Regarding this clone: In the same sample, other DNA sequences code for this CDR3. The CDR3 DNA reads as TGTGCCAGCAGCCAATTGAGGGGGCGCGGGACTGAAGCTTTCTTT. This gives the protein CASSQLRGRGTEAFF. J is TRBJ1-1 and V is TRBV16, with TRBD1 matching over 7 bases. The CDR3 sequence is 15 residues long. Germline CDR1 KGHSY, CDR2 FQNENV. J was trimmed by 5 bases and V by 1 base; bases with no gene match: 7.

The gene calls are TRBV28 and TRBJ2-2, with a weak D call TRBD1 (5 bases). Germline V gives CDR1 MDHEN, CDR2 SYDVKM. There are 12 residues in the CDR3. The V gene lost 10 bases and the J gene lost 7 bases, with 13 bases spanning the gap. The CDR3 loop reads CAIQGYIGELFF. In DNA, the CDR3 is TGTGCCATTCAGGGCTATATCGGGGAGCTGTTTTTT. Full variable domain (outside the CDR3, taken from reference TRBV28 and TRBJ2-2): DVKVTQSSRYLVKRTGEKVFLECVQDMDHENMFWYRQDPGLGLRLIYFSYDVKMKEKGDIPEGYSVSREKKERFSLILESASTNQTSMYLCAIQGYIGELFFGEGSRLTVL.

V usage is TRBV18 and J usage is TRBJ1-5; 9 positions match TRBD1. Looked up from germline, CDR1 is KGHSH and CDR2 is LQKENI. This CDR3 has 16 amino acids. The V gene end was trimmed by 3 bases and the J gene end by 3 bases; junction bases not matched to a gene: 6. The CDR3 region is CASSPADRGLNQPQHF. The DNA for the CDR3 is TGTGCCAGCTCACCGGCGGACAGGGGCCTCAATCAGCCCCAGCATTTT.

This chain links TRBV5-8 with TRBJ1-1; D unresolved. The CDR3 length is 16 residues. Germline V gene sequence: CDR1 SGHTS, CDR2 YDEGEE. Deletions cut 2 bases from V and 1 base from J, with 15 bases between. CDR3 coding DNA: TGTGCCAGCAGCTTCGGAACCGGACTCACGAACACTGAAGCTTTCTTT. Translation: CASSFGTGLTNTEAFF. The full variable domain, with the rest looked up from reference TRBV5-8 and TRBJ1-1, is EAGVTQSPTHLIKTRGQQATLRCSPISGHTSVYWYQQALGLGLQFLLWYDEGEERNRGNFPPRFSGRQFPNYSSELNVNALELEDSALYLCASSFGTGLTNTEAFFGQGTRLTVV.